A selection of T cell receptor beta chains follows, all from one sample in a study of cytomegalovirus exposure and HLA in healthy donors. Libraries were prepared by immunoSEQ multiplex PCR; TCRdb keeps only in-frame clonotypes and omits some of them. This table has over 200,000 clones, 82% appearing once. The specimen sequenced was PBMCs. These receptors were collected from a woman aged 40-49 years in good health and CMV-seronegative. Both conserved end residues are part of each CDR3. D genes are given only for firm matches. Clone sizes are given selectively: once, few, many, or a class where the clone is expanded.

J gene	V gene	clone size	D gene	CDR3 DNA	CDR3 protein
TRBJ2-1	TRBV2	.	.	TGTGCCAGCAGTGCAGATCCTTTCACCTACAATGAGCAGTTCTTC	CASSADPFTYNEQFF
TRBJ2-7	TRBV6-6	.	TRBD1	TGTGCCAGCATCCCCCCAGGGGGACCCTACGAGCAGTACTTC	CASIPPGGPYEQYF
TRBJ2-2	TRBV5-4	.	.	TGTGCCAGCACTCGACAAACGGGGGAGAACACCGGGGAGCTGTTTTTT	CASTRQTGENTGELFF
TRBJ1-1	TRBV27	.	.	TGTGCCAGCTCCTTAACCGGGGGAGGGGGCACTGAAGCTTTCTTT	CASSLTGGGGTEAFF
TRBJ2-5	TRBV6-6	.	TRBD1	TGTGCCAGCAGTTATCCCTCCGGACAGGGAAAAGAGACCCAGTACTTC	CASSYPSGQGKETQYF
TRBJ1-2	TRBV6-1	.	.	TGTGCCAGCAGTGAAGCAGCACAGGGTATTACCGCTAACTATGGCTACACCTTC	CASSEAAQGITANYGYTF
TRBJ2-7	TRBV5-1	.	TRBD1	TGCGCCAGCAGCTGGGATTACAGGGGTTACGAGCAGTACTTC	CASSWDYRGYEQYF
TRBJ2-1	TRBV27	.	.	TGTGCCAGCAGTATACTAGGCAATGAGCAGTTCTTC	CASSILGNEQFF
TRBJ1-6	TRBV2	.	TRBD1	TGTGCCAGCAGTGAATCCACAGGGGGTGTAAATTCACCCCTCCACTTT	CASSESTGGVNSPLHF
TRBJ1-6	TRBV5-8	.	.	TGTGCCAGCAAAAAATTGGGGAGTATGGCTTCACCCCTCCACTTT	CASKKLGSMASPLHF
TRBJ1-1	TRBV6-1	.	TRBD1	TGTGCCAGTACTACAGGGGGCGCGAACACTGAAGCTTTCTTT	CASTTGGANTEAFF
TRBJ2-3	TRBV7-9	.	TRBD2	TGTGCCAGCAAGGCGGGGGAGGGAGATACGCAGTATTTT	CASKAGEGDTQYF
TRBJ2-5	TRBV14	few	.	TGTGCCAGCAGCCAGGTATCTAGCCAAGAGACCCAGTACTTC	CASSQVSSQETQYF
TRBJ2-3	TRBV9	.	.	TGTGCCAGCAGCGTAGTGGATCGAGGGCCCACAGATACGCAGTATTTT	CASSVVDRGPTDTQYF
TRBJ1-5	TRBV28	.	TRBD1	TGTGCCAGCAGCTTGCGACAGGGGGGAGTTATTAGCAATCAGCCCCAGCATTTT	CASSLRQGGVISNQPQHF
TRBJ1-2	TRBV5-1	.	.	TGCGCCAGCAGCTTGGCCTTGGCAGACTATGGCTACACCTTC	CASSLALADYGYTF
TRBJ2-2	TRBV28	.	.	TGTGCCAGCAGTTTAGCTCCGGGGTACACCGGGGAGCTGTTTTTT	CASSLAPGYTGELFF
TRBJ1-2	TRBV2	once	.	TGTGCCAGCAGTGAAGCGGGACTTCGCTATGGCTACACCTTC	CASSEAGLRYGYTF
TRBJ1-2	TRBV4-1	.	TRBD1	TGCGCCAGCAGCCAACCTTACACAGGGGGGGATGGCTACACCTTC	CASSQPYTGGDGYTF
TRBJ2-2	TRBV7-9	.	.	TGTGCCAGCAGCCGTGGGGCCGTGGCGAACACCGGGGAGCTGTTTTTT	CASSRGAVANTGELFF
TRBJ2-3	TRBV5-4	.	TRBD2	TGTGCCAGCTCCCCCGGGGGGGCCCAAGATACGCAGTATTTT	CASSPGGAQDTQYF
TRBJ2-7	TRBV27	.	TRBD2	TGTGCCAGCAGTTTATGGGAGGGCTACGAGCAGTACTTC	CASSLWEGYEQYF
TRBJ1-3	TRBV9	.	.	TGTGCCAGCAGCCTACAGGGCTCTGGAAACACCATATATTTT	CASSLQGSGNTIYF
TRBJ2-3	TRBV19	.	.	TGTGCCAGTAGTATTGGGCAGGAAGGAGATACGCAGTATTTT	CASSIGQEGDTQYF
TRBJ1-2	TRBV7-9	once	.	TGTGCCAGCAGCTCTAGTTTAGCCGACAGAGCTAACTATGGCTACACCTTC	CASSSSLADRANYGYTF
TRBJ2-7	TRBV29-1	.	TRBD1	TGCAGCGTTGGGGGACAGGCCGGGGTCTACGAGCAGTACTTC	CSVGGQAGVYEQYF
TRBJ1-2	TRBV11-3	.	TRBD1	TGTGCCAGCAGCCCGGGGGGGACAGAATATGGCTACACCTTC	CASSPGGTEYGYTF
TRBJ2-2	TRBV30	.	TRBD1	TGTGCCGGCCGGGACAGCTTATACACCGGGGAGCTGTTTTTT	CAGRDSLYTGELFF
TRBJ1-1	TRBV7-8	.	.	TGTGCCAGCAGCGTGATTGGGGGGAGAAGTACTGAAGCTTTCTTT	CASSVIGGRSTEAFF
TRBJ2-7	TRBV9	.	TRBD1	TGTGCCAGCAGCCCCCGACAGGGGGCCGGGTACGAGCAGTACTTC	CASSPRQGAGYEQYF
TRBJ2-3	TRBV11-2	.	TRBD2	TGTGCCAGCAGCTTAGGAGCGGGGGGTTACACAGATACGCAGTATTTT	CASSLGAGGYTDTQYF
TRBJ2-2	TRBV7-8	.	TRBD1	TGTGCCAGCAGCTCCCAGGGACAGAGGAACACCGGGGAGCTGTTTTTT	CASSSQGQRNTGELFF
TRBJ2-2	TRBV5-1	.	.	TGCGTCAGCAGTAGCGGAGGGGACACCGGGGAGCTGTTTTTT	CVSSSGGDTGELFF
TRBJ1-6	TRBV6-5	once	.	TGTGCCAGCACAATAGATAGTCCTTATAATTCACCCCTCCACTTT	CASTIDSPYNSPLHF
TRBJ2-7	TRBV5-1	.	TRBD1	TGCGCCAGCAGCTTCCAGGGGGCTAACGAGCAGTACTTC	CASSFQGANEQYF
TRBJ2-2	TRBV10-1	.	TRBD1	TGCGCCAGCGCCTCCCGTTTTGAGGGGGCCTTATCGGAGCTGTTTTTT	CASASRFEGALSELFF
TRBJ2-7	TRBV29-1	.	TRBD1	TGCAGCGCGCGCTCCGGGACAGTAACCTACGAGCAGTACTTC	CSARSGTVTYEQYF
TRBJ2-1	TRBV28	.	.	TGTGCCAGCAGTTTACCGGGGAGGGGGGGCCTAAAATACAATGAGCAGTTCTTC	CASSLPGRGGLKYNEQFF
TRBJ1-6	TRBV28	.	.	TGTGCCAGCAGGCCGGGACATACGATTTCACCCCTCCACTTT	CASRPGHTISPLHF
TRBJ2-5	TRBV11-3	.	.	TGTGCCAGCAGCTTAGATCAGGCAGGCGAGGAGACCCAGTACTTC	CASSLDQAGEETQYF
TRBJ2-1	TRBV4-2	.	TRBD2	TGTGCCAGCAGCCAACGTAGCGGGGGGGCACAGAGGGAGCAGTTCTTC	CASSQRSGGAQREQFF
TRBJ2-5	TRBV7-2	once	.	TGTGCCAGCAGCTTATCGCGGGGGCTTCAAGAGACCCAGTACTTC	CASSLSRGLQETQYF
TRBJ2-3	TRBV6-5	few	TRBD2	TGTGCCAGCATTCCGGGGGGGCAGAACACAGATACGCAGTATTTT	CASIPGGQNTDTQYF